These T cell receptor beta chains were read from a single sample in a study of CD8 T cells in Susac syndrome. TCRdb used MiXCR to reprocess the immunoSEQ multiplex PCR reads, holding one entry per CDR3 protein. The data show 150,000 to 200,000 distinct CDR3 sequences, approximately 95% seen once. Sample: CD4+ T cells from PBMCs. These receptor sequences come from a human donor with multiple sclerosis. Both conserved end residues are part of each CDR3. The order of the fields is CDR3 protein, CDR3 DNA, clone size, V gene, D gene, CDR3 length, J gene. A D gene is named only where the DNA matches it firmly. Size values are once, few and many counts, or a class for expanded clones, and some rows have none.

cdr3_aa: CASSIPGATGANVLTF
cdr3_nt: TGTGCCAGTAGTATCCCAGGGGCTACTGGGGCCAACGTCCTGACTTTC
clone_size: .
v_call: TRBV19
d_call: .
cdr3_length: 16
j_call: TRBJ2-6

cdr3_aa: CASSQGYDKNIQYF
cdr3_nt: TGTGCCAGCAGCCAAGGGTATGACAAAAACATTCAGTACTTC
clone_size: few
v_call: TRBV7-9
d_call: .
cdr3_length: 14
j_call: TRBJ2-4

cdr3_aa: CASSESPTGGNTIYF
cdr3_nt: TGTGCCAGCAGTGAATCCCCGACGGGGGGAAACACCATATATTTT
clone_size: few
v_call: TRBV2
d_call: .
cdr3_length: 15
j_call: TRBJ1-3

cdr3_aa: CASKGTGRSYEQYF
cdr3_nt: TGTGCCAGCAAGGGGACAGGACGCTCCTACGAGCAGTACTTC
clone_size: .
v_call: TRBV28
d_call: TRBD1
cdr3_length: 14
j_call: TRBJ2-7

cdr3_aa: CASSMPGLGTDTQYF
cdr3_nt: TGTGCCAGCAGCATGCCGGGACTGGGCACAGATACGCAGTATTTT
clone_size: once
v_call: TRBV5-4
d_call: .
cdr3_length: 15
j_call: TRBJ2-3

cdr3_aa: CASRFQGQGFGYTF
cdr3_nt: TGTGCCAGCCGCTTCCAGGGACAGGGCTTTGGCTACACCTTC
clone_size: .
v_call: TRBV27
d_call: TRBD1
cdr3_length: 14
j_call: TRBJ1-2

cdr3_aa: CASSQEALLPVGNVLTF
cdr3_nt: TGTGCCAGCAGCCAAGAGGCCCTCCTCCCAGTAGGCAACGTCCTGACTTTC
clone_size: .
v_call: TRBV14
d_call: .
cdr3_length: 17
j_call: TRBJ2-6

cdr3_aa: CASRLTGDGYGYTF
cdr3_nt: TGTGCCAGCAGGTTAACAGGGGATGGCTATGGCTACACCTTC
clone_size: .
v_call: TRBV5-6
d_call: TRBD1
cdr3_length: 14
j_call: TRBJ1-2

cdr3_aa: CASSPPDSISGANVLTF
cdr3_nt: TGTGCCAGCAGCCCCCCAGACAGCATCTCTGGGGCCAACGTCCTGACTTTC
clone_size: .
v_call: TRBV5-4
d_call: .
cdr3_length: 17
j_call: TRBJ2-6

cdr3_aa: CASARDRRDTEAFF
cdr3_nt: TGTGCCAGCGCTCGGGACAGGCGGGACACTGAAGCTTTCTTT
clone_size: .
v_call: TRBV3-1
d_call: TRBD1
cdr3_length: 14
j_call: TRBJ1-1

cdr3_aa: CSVEDKGQGARGGYTF
cdr3_nt: TGCAGCGTTGAAGATAAGGGACAGGGGGCGCGAGGCGGCTACACCTTC
clone_size: .
v_call: TRBV29-1
d_call: TRBD1
cdr3_length: 16
j_call: TRBJ1-2

cdr3_aa: CASSVGQGSLQETQYF
cdr3_nt: TGTGCCAGCAGCGTAGGGCAGGGCAGTCTTCAAGAGACCCAGTACTTC
clone_size: .
v_call: TRBV9
d_call: .
cdr3_length: 16
j_call: TRBJ2-5

cdr3_aa: CASSQDGRVQYF
cdr3_nt: TGCGCCAGCAGCCAGGACGGACGCGTGCAGTATTTT
clone_size: .
v_call: TRBV5-1
d_call: .
cdr3_length: 12
j_call: TRBJ2-3

cdr3_aa: CASGLVLSSEQFF
cdr3_nt: TGTGCTAGTGGTTTGGTATTGTCAAGTGAGCAGTTCTTC
clone_size: .
v_call: TRBV12-5
d_call: .
cdr3_length: 13
j_call: TRBJ2-1

cdr3_aa: CASSQGQNEQFF
cdr3_nt: TGTGCCAGCAGCCAAGGACAGAATGAGCAGTTCTTC
clone_size: .
v_call: TRBV3-1
d_call: .
cdr3_length: 12
j_call: TRBJ2-1

cdr3_aa: CASSLTRDVIYEQYF
cdr3_nt: TGTGCCAGCAGTTTAACCCGGGACGTTATCTACGAGCAGTACTTC
clone_size: .
v_call: TRBV7-2
d_call: .
cdr3_length: 15
j_call: TRBJ2-7

cdr3_aa: CASSGLSKTQYF
cdr3_nt: TGTGCCAGCAGTGGACTGTCAAAGACCCAGTACTTC
clone_size: .
v_call: TRBV2
d_call: .
cdr3_length: 12
j_call: TRBJ2-5

cdr3_aa: CASRSTSANTGELFF
cdr3_nt: TGTGCCAGCCGCTCGACTAGCGCGAACACCGGGGAGCTGTTTTTT
clone_size: .
v_call: TRBV6-5
d_call: TRBD2
cdr3_length: 15
j_call: TRBJ2-2

cdr3_aa: CASSESYTDTQYF
cdr3_nt: TGTGCCAGCAGTGAATCCTACACAGATACGCAGTATTTT
clone_size: .
v_call: TRBV25-1
d_call: .
cdr3_length: 13
j_call: TRBJ2-3

cdr3_aa: CASRETGAYGYTF
cdr3_nt: TGTGCCAGCAGGGAAACAGGCGCGTATGGCTACACCTTC
clone_size: .
v_call: TRBV6-5
d_call: .
cdr3_length: 13
j_call: TRBJ1-2

cdr3_aa: CASSPGGGINEQFF
cdr3_nt: TGTGCCAGCAGTCCCGGGGGGGGGATTAATGAGCAGTTCTTC
clone_size: .
v_call: TRBV6-2/TRBV6-3
d_call: TRBD2
cdr3_length: 14
j_call: TRBJ2-1

cdr3_aa: CASSYSVQGYYEQYF
cdr3_nt: TGTGCCAGCAGTTACTCGGTCCAGGGGTACTACGAGCAGTACTTC
clone_size: .
v_call: TRBV6-6
d_call: .
cdr3_length: 15
j_call: TRBJ2-7

cdr3_aa: CSAIDGIESHEQYF
cdr3_nt: TGCAGTGCCATAGACGGCATTGAATCCCACGAGCAGTACTTC
clone_size: .
v_call: TRBV20-1
d_call: .
cdr3_length: 14
j_call: TRBJ2-7

cdr3_aa: CAWSVQGFNEQFF
cdr3_nt: TGTGCCTGGAGTGTGCAGGGTTTCAATGAGCAGTTCTTC
clone_size: .
v_call: TRBV30
d_call: .
cdr3_length: 13
j_call: TRBJ2-1

cdr3_aa: CASSQDTRRGANVLTF
cdr3_nt: TGTGCCAGCAGCCAAGATACGAGACGGGGGGCCAACGTCCTGACTTTC
clone_size: .
v_call: TRBV14
d_call: .
cdr3_length: 16
j_call: TRBJ2-6

cdr3_aa: CASSRGSQSYNEQFF
cdr3_nt: TGTGCCAGCAGCCGGGGGAGTCAGTCCTACAATGAGCAGTTCTTC
clone_size: .
v_call: TRBV5-4
d_call: .
cdr3_length: 15
j_call: TRBJ2-1

cdr3_aa: CAWSRGEHQPQHF
cdr3_nt: TGTGCCTGGAGTAGGGGGGAGCACCAGCCCCAGCATTTT
clone_size: .
v_call: TRBV30
d_call: .
cdr3_length: 13
j_call: TRBJ1-5

cdr3_aa: CAWSTTGTSLYF
cdr3_nt: TGTGCCTGGAGTACGACAGGGACCTCTCTTTACTTC
clone_size: .
v_call: TRBV30
d_call: TRBD1
cdr3_length: 12
j_call: TRBJ1-2

cdr3_aa: CASSEQPQNTEAFF
cdr3_nt: TGCGCCAGCAGCGAACAACCCCAGAACACTGAAGCTTTCTTT
clone_size: .
v_call: TRBV5-1
d_call: .
cdr3_length: 14
j_call: TRBJ1-1

cdr3_aa: CARDMGGPGNTIYF
cdr3_nt: TGTGCCCGAGACATGGGTGGGCCTGGAAACACCATATATTTT
clone_size: .
v_call: TRBV30
d_call: .
cdr3_length: 14
j_call: TRBJ1-3

cdr3_aa: CATRSRENKNIQYF
cdr3_nt: TGTGCCACTCGGAGCCGGGAAAACAAAAACATTCAGTACTTC
clone_size: .
v_call: TRBV2
d_call: .
cdr3_length: 14
j_call: TRBJ2-4

cdr3_aa: CASSENASGRLRVKNIQYF
cdr3_nt: TGTGCCAGCAGTGAAAATGCTAGCGGGAGGCTCCGGGTCAAAAACATTCAGTACTTC
clone_size: .
v_call: TRBV2
d_call: TRBD2
cdr3_length: 19
j_call: TRBJ2-4

cdr3_aa: CASSSPSGSSYNEQFF
cdr3_nt: TGTGCCAGTAGTTCGCCTAGCGGCAGCTCCTACAATGAGCAGTTCTTC
clone_size: .
v_call: TRBV19
d_call: TRBD2
cdr3_length: 16
j_call: TRBJ2-1

cdr3_aa: CAWRVTGNTIYF
cdr3_nt: TGTGCCTGGAGGGTTACTGGAAACACCATATATTTT
clone_size: .
v_call: TRBV30
d_call: .
cdr3_length: 12
j_call: TRBJ1-3

cdr3_aa: CASKGRYEAFF
cdr3_nt: TGTGCCAGCAAGGGGCGGTATGAAGCTTTCTTT
clone_size: .
v_call: TRBV28
d_call: .
cdr3_length: 11
j_call: TRBJ1-1

cdr3_aa: CASSSGKNQPQHF
cdr3_nt: TGTGCCAGCAGCAGTGGGAAAAATCAGCCCCAGCATTTT
clone_size: .
v_call: TRBV12-3/TRBV12-4
d_call: .
cdr3_length: 13
j_call: TRBJ1-5

cdr3_aa: CASSPNRQGGSFHEQYF
cdr3_nt: TGTGCCAGCTCACCGAACCGACAGGGTGGGAGCTTCCACGAGCAGTACTTC
clone_size: few
v_call: TRBV18
d_call: TRBD1
cdr3_length: 17
j_call: TRBJ2-7

cdr3_aa: CASRRSPGLSSYEQYF
cdr3_nt: TGTGCCAGCAGGCGGAGTCCGGGTTTAAGCTCCTACGAGCAGTACTTC
clone_size: .
v_call: TRBV5-4
d_call: .
cdr3_length: 16
j_call: TRBJ2-7

cdr3_aa: CSIRRGGYEKLFF
cdr3_nt: TGCAGCATCCGCCGGGGGGGATATGAAAAACTGTTTTTT
clone_size: .
v_call: TRBV29-1
d_call: .
cdr3_length: 13
j_call: TRBJ1-4

cdr3_aa: CSVEEGRGTEAFF
cdr3_nt: TGCAGCGTTGAAGAAGGGCGGGGCACTGAAGCTTTCTTT
clone_size: .
v_call: TRBV29-1
d_call: .
cdr3_length: 13
j_call: TRBJ1-1

cdr3_aa: CSASFLASLTWDTQYF
cdr3_nt: TGCAGTGCTAGCTTCCTAGCATCCCTCACGTGGGATACGCAGTATTTT
clone_size: .
v_call: TRBV20-1
d_call: .
cdr3_length: 16
j_call: TRBJ2-3

cdr3_aa: CASSTLAGFLEAFF
cdr3_nt: TGTGCCAGTAGTACCCTCGCCGGGTTTCTTGAAGCTTTCTTT
clone_size: .
v_call: TRBV19
d_call: .
cdr3_length: 14
j_call: TRBJ1-1

cdr3_aa: CASSLRRDRAANEQFF
cdr3_nt: TGTGCCAGCAGTTTACGACGGGACAGGGCAGCGAATGAGCAGTTCTTC
clone_size: .
v_call: TRBV27
d_call: TRBD1
cdr3_length: 16
j_call: TRBJ2-1

cdr3_aa: CASRRDYSTDTQYF
cdr3_nt: TGTGCCAGCAGACGGGACTATAGCACAGATACGCAGTATTTT
clone_size: .
v_call: TRBV2
d_call: TRBD2
cdr3_length: 14
j_call: TRBJ2-3

cdr3_aa: CASSSQLGQGPYLTDTQYF
cdr3_nt: TGTGCCAGCTCATCACAACTCGGACAGGGACCATACCTCACAGATACGCAGTATTTT
clone_size: .
v_call: TRBV18
d_call: TRBD1
cdr3_length: 19
j_call: TRBJ2-3

cdr3_aa: CSASPRGVQPQHF
cdr3_nt: TGCAGTGCTAGCCCGCGAGGGGTTCAGCCCCAGCATTTT
clone_size: .
v_call: TRBV20-1
d_call: .
cdr3_length: 13
j_call: TRBJ1-5

cdr3_aa: CASSSGTGGTDTQYF
cdr3_nt: TGTGCCAGCTCATCCGGGACAGGGGGCACAGATACGCAGTATTTT
clone_size: .
v_call: TRBV18
d_call: TRBD1
cdr3_length: 15
j_call: TRBJ2-3

cdr3_aa: CATSDSGELFF
cdr3_nt: TGTGCCACCAGTGATTCCGGGGAGCTGTTTTTT
clone_size: .
v_call: TRBV24-1
d_call: .
cdr3_length: 11
j_call: TRBJ2-2

cdr3_aa: CASVWWAQNIQYF
cdr3_nt: TGTGCCAGCGTCTGGTGGGCGCAAAACATTCAGTACTTC
clone_size: .
v_call: TRBV25-1
d_call: .
cdr3_length: 13
j_call: TRBJ2-4

cdr3_aa: CASSYYRGSRGYTF
cdr3_nt: TGTGCCAGCAGTTACTATCGGGGGTCCCGCGGCTACACCTTC
clone_size: .
v_call: TRBV6-5
d_call: .
cdr3_length: 14
j_call: TRBJ1-2

cdr3_aa: CASNAGTAGEKLFF
cdr3_nt: TGTGCCAGCAATGCCGGGACAGCAGGGGAAAAACTGTTTTTT
clone_size: .
v_call: TRBV2
d_call: TRBD1
cdr3_length: 14
j_call: TRBJ1-4

cdr3_aa: CSVSWANVLTF
cdr3_nt: TGCAGCGTTAGCTGGGCCAACGTCCTGACTTTC
clone_size: once
v_call: TRBV29-1
d_call: .
cdr3_length: 11
j_call: TRBJ2-6

cdr3_aa: CASSYSGDAFF
cdr3_nt: TGTGCCAGCAGTTACTCAGGAGACGCTTTCTTT
clone_size: .
v_call: TRBV6-5
d_call: .
cdr3_length: 11
j_call: TRBJ1-1

cdr3_aa: CASSLTTGTIEAFF
cdr3_nt: TGTGCCAGCAGCTTGACTACAGGGACCATAGAAGCTTTCTTT
clone_size: once
v_call: TRBV7-2
d_call: .
cdr3_length: 14
j_call: TRBJ1-1

cdr3_aa: CASSQDLGHTGELFF
cdr3_nt: TGCGCCAGCAGCCAAGATCTAGGCCACACCGGGGAGCTGTTTTTT
clone_size: once
v_call: TRBV4-3
d_call: .
cdr3_length: 15
j_call: TRBJ2-2

cdr3_aa: CASSQDDRNYGYTF
cdr3_nt: TGCGCCAGCAGCCAGGACGACAGGAACTATGGCTACACCTTC
clone_size: .
v_call: TRBV4-3
d_call: .
cdr3_length: 14
j_call: TRBJ1-2

cdr3_aa: CASSADRITEAFF
cdr3_nt: TGTGCCAGCAGCGCGGACAGAATCACTGAAGCTTTCTTT
clone_size: .
v_call: TRBV7-9
d_call: .
cdr3_length: 13
j_call: TRBJ1-1

cdr3_aa: CASSVRQGPYEQYF
cdr3_nt: TGTGCCAGCAGTGTCCGGCAGGGCCCCTACGAGCAGTACTTC
clone_size: .
v_call: TRBV6-1
d_call: .
cdr3_length: 14
j_call: TRBJ2-7

cdr3_aa: CASSHRSTGELFF
cdr3_nt: TGTGCCAGCAGCCATCGCAGTACCGGGGAGCTGTTTTTT
clone_size: .
v_call: TRBV3-1
d_call: .
cdr3_length: 13
j_call: TRBJ2-2